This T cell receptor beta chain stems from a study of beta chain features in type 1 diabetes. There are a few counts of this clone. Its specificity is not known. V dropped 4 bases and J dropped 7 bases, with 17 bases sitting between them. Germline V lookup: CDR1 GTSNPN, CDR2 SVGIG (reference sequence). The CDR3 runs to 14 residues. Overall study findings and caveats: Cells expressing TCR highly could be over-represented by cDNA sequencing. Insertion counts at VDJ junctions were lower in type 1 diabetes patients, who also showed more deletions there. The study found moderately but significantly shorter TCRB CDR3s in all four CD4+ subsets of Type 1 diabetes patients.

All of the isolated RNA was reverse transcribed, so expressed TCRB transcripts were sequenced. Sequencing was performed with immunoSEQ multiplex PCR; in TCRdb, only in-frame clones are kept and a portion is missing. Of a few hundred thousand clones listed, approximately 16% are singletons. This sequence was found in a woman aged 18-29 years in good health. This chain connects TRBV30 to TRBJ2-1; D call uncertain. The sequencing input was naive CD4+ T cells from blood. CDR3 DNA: TGTGCCTGGACCTCGGCAGCGAAGGTAAATGAGCAGTTCTTC. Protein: CAWTSAAKVNEQFF.